Included here is one T cell receptor beta chain sequence, with context. Its antigen is currently unknown. The data were taken from a study of memory CD4+ T cells and cytomegalovirus serostatus. Study findings and constraints: Suggested: most of the CMV-linked TCR signature lies in CD4+ memory cells.

The sort gate was single viable CD3+CD4+CD8-CD45RO+ cells for memory CD4+ T cells. Clones were read by immunoSEQ multiplex PCR, and TCRdb kept only the in-frame ones, dropping some. This table holds approximately 88,000 clones, 80% found once. CDR3 size: 13 residues. J was trimmed by 5 bases and V by 7 bases; bases with no gene match: 7. Germline lookup yields CDR1 SGHNT and CDR2 YYREEE (reference sequence). The source of this sequence is an adult in good health and CMV-seropositive. The chain joins TRBV5-4 to TRBJ2-5; TRBD1 aligns across 8 bases. What was sequenced was memory CD4+ T cells from blood. CDR3 region: CASATGGGETQYF. CDR3 nucleotide sequence: TGTGCCAGCGCCACAGGGGGTGGTGAGACCCAGTACTTC.